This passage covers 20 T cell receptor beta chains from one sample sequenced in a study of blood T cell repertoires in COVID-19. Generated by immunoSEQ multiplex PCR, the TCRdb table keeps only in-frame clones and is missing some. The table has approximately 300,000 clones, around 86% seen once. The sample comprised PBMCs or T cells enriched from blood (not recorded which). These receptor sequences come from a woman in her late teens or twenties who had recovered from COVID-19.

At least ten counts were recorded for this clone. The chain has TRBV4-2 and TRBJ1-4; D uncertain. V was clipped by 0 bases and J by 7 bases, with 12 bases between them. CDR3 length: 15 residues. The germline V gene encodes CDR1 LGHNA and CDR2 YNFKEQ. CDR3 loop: CASSQEGRSTEKLFF. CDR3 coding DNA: TGTGCCAGCAGCCAAGAGGGGAGGTCTACTGAAAAACTGTTTTTT.

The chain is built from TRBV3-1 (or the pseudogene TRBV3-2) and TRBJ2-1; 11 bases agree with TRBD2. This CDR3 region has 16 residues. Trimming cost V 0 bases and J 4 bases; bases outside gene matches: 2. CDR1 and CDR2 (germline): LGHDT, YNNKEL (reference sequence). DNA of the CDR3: TGTGCCAGCAGCCAAGACACTAGCGGGGGATACAATGAGCAGTTCTTC. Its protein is CASSQDTSGGYNEQFF.

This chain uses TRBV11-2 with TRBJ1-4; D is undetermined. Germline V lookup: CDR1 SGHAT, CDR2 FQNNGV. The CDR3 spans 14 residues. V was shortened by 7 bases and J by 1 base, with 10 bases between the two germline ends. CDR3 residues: CASIPSGTNEKLFF. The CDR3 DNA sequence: TGTGCCAGCATTCCATCAGGAACTAATGAAAAACTGTTTTTT.

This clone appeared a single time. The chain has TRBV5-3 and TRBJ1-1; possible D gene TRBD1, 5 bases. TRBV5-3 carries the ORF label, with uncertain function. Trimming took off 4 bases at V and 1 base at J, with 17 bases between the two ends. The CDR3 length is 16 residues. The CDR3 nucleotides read TGTGCCAGAAGCGGATACCCTGGGGGGGAGAACACTGAAGCTTTCTTT. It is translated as CARSGYPGGENTEAFF.

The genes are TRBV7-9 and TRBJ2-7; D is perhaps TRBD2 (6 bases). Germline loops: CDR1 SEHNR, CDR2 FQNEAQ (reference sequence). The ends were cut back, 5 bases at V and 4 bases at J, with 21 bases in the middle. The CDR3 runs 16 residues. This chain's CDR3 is CASSQSTGTLQYEQYF. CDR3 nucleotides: TGTGCCAGCAGCCAAAGCACCGGGACTCTTCAATACGAGCAGTACTTC.

The CDR3 region has the DNA TGTGCCAGTAGTACCGCAGGGGGCTTGAGTGAAAAACTGTTTTTT. It translates to CASSTAGGLSEKLFF. The chain links TRBV19 to TRBJ1-4; 8 bases are a match to TRBD1. Germline values: CDR1 LNHDA, CDR2 SQIVND (reference sequence). The trim removed 4 bases at V and 7 bases at J, leaving 8 bases unmatched. The CDR3 runs to 15 residues.

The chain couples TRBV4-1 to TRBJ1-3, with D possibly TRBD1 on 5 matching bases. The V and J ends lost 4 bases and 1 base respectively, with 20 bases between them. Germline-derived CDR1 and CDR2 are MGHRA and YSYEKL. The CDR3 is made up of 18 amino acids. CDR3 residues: CASSPRAQGVLSGNTIYF. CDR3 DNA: TGCGCCAGCAGCCCAAGGGCCCAGGGTGTTTTATCTGGAAACACCATATATTTT.

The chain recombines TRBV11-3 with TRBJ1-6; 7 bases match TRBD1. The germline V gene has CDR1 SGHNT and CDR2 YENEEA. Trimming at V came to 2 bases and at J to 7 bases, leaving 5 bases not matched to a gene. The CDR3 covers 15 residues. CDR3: CASSLQGGPNSPLHF. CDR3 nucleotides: TGTGCCAGCAGCTTACAGGGGGGCCCCAATTCACCCCTCCACTTT.

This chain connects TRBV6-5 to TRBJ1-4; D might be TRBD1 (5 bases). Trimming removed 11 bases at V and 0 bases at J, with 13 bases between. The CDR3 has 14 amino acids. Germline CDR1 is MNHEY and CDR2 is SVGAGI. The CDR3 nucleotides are TGTGCCGCCGGGAGGACATCAACTAATGAAAAACTGTTTTTT. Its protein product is CAAGRTSTNEKLFF.

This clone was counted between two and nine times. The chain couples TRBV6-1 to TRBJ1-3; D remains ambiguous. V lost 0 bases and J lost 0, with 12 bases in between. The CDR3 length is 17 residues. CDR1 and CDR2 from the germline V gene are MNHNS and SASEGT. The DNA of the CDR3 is TGTGCCAGCAGTGAAGCGCTTCGATTAGCCTCTGGAAACACCATATATTTT. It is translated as CASSEALRLASGNTIYF.

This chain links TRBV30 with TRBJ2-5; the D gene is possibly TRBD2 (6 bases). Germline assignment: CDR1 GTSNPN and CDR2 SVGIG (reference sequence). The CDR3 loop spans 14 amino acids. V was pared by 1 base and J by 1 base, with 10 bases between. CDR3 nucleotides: TGTGCCTGGAGTGCCGGGGACTTCCAAGAGACCCAGTACTTC. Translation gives CAWSAGDFQETQYF.

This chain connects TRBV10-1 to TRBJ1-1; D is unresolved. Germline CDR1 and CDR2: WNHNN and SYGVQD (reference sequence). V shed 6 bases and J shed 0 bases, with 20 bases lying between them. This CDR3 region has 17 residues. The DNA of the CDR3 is TGCGCCAGCAGGGCGCAAGGGCGGACGGGATTGAACACTGAAGCTTTCTTT. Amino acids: CASRAQGRTGLNTEAFF.

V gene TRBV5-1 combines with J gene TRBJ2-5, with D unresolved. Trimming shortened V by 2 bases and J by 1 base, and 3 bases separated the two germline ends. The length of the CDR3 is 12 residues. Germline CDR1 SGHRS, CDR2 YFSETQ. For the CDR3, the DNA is TGCGCCAGCAGCTTCCGCCAAGAGACCCAGTACTTC. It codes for CASSFRQETQYF.

CDR3 region: CASSHGQSYEQYF. The CDR3 nucleotides are TGTGCCAGCAGCCATGGACAGTCCTACGAGCAGTACTTC. The V and J genes are TRBV11-2 and TRBJ2-7; tentatively, D is TRBD1 (6 bases). V dropped 5 bases and J dropped 1 base, with 9 bases sitting between them. CDR3 length: 13 amino acids. The germline V gene has CDR1 SGHAT and CDR2 FQNNGV. Together with reference TRBV11-2 and TRBJ2-7, the CDR3 gives the full variable domain: EAGVAQSPRYKIIEKRQSVAFWCNPISGHATLYWYQQILGQGPKLLIQFQNNGVVDDSQLPKDRFSAERLKGVDSTLKIQPAKLEDSAVYLCASSHGQSYEQYFGPGTRLTVT.

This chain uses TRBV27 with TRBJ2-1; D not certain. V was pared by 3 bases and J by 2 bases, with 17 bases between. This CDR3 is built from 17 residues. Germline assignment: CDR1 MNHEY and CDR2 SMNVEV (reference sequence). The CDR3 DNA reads TGTGCCAGCAGTTTCCTCGGTCAACCCCGCCCCTACAATGAGCAGTTCTTC. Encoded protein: CASSFLGQPRPYNEQFF.

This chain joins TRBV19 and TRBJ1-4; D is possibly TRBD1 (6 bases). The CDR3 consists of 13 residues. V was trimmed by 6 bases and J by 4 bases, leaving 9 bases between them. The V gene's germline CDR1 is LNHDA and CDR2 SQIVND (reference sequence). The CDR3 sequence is CASRGQINEKLFF. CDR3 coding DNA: TGTGCCAGTAGAGGACAGATTAATGAAAAACTGTTTTTT. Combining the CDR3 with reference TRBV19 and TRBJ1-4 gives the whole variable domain DGGITQSPKYLFRKEGQNVTLSCEQNLNHDAMYWYRQDPGQGLRLIYYSQIVNDFQKGDIAEGYSVSREKKESFPLTVTSAQKNPTAFYLCASRGQINEKLFFGSGTQLSVL.

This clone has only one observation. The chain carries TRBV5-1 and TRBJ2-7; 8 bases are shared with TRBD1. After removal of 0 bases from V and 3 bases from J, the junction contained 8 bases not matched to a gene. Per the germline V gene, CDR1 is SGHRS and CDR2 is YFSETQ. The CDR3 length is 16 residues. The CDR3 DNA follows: TGCGCCAGCAGCTTGGAGGTCGGGACAGGACACTACGAGCAGTACTTC. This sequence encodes CASSLEVGTGHYEQYF.

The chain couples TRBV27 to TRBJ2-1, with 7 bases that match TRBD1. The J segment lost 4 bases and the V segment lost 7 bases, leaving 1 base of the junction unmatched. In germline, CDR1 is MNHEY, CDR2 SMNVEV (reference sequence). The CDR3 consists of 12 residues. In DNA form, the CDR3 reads TGTGCCAGCACGGGACAGTACAATGAGCAGTTCTTC. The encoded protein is CASTGQYNEQFF.

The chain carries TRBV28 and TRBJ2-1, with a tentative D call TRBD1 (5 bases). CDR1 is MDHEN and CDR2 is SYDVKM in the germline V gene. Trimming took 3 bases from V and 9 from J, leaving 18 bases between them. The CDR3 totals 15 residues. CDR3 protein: CASSLNRQLKGEQFF. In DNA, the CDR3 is TGTGCCAGCAGTTTGAACAGGCAATTGAAGGGTGAGCAGTTCTTC.

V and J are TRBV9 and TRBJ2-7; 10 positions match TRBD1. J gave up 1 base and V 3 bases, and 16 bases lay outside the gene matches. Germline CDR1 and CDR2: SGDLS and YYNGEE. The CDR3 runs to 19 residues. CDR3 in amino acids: CASSGTGTGDRDWSYEQYF. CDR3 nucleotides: TGTGCCAGCAGCGGAACCGGGACAGGGGATCGAGATTGGTCCTACGAGCAGTACTTC.